The rows below give T cell receptor beta chains drawn from one sample of a study of cytomegalovirus exposure and HLA in healthy donors. Generated by immunoSEQ multiplex PCR, the TCRdb table keeps only in-frame clones and is missing some. This repertoire shows 150,000 to 160,000 clones, around 84% found once; its top ten account for roughly 1.9%. The source material was PBMCs. The receptors shown here come from a human donor in good health. The CDR3 runs from the conserved cysteine through the conserved F or W. D genes are given only for firm matches. Clone size is not always given. Where it is, it says once, few, many or a class for expanded clones.

V gene	J gene	clone size	D gene	CDR3 protein	CDR3 DNA
TRBV7-9	TRBJ2-3	.	.	CASSLDYGSTDTQYF	TGTGCCAGCAGCTTAGATTATGGCAGCACAGATACGCAGTATTTT
TRBV7-2	TRBJ1-2	.	.	CASSLNRPNYGYTF	TGTGCCAGCAGCTTAAACAGACCTAACTATGGCTACACCTTC
TRBV28	TRBJ1-2	.	.	CASSFGNRENGYTF	TGTGCCAGCAGTTTTGGTAACAGGGAGAATGGCTACACCTTC
TRBV25-1	TRBJ2-1	.	TRBD1	CASSATGGLYEQFF	TGTGCCAGCAGTGCGACAGGGGGTTTATATGAGCAGTTCTTC
TRBV27	TRBJ2-2	.	TRBD2	CASSRSHGSGGAVIGELFF	TGTGCCAGCAGTCGTTCCCATGGTAGCGGGGGGGCCGTGATCGGGGAGCTGTTTTTT
TRBV4-3	TRBJ2-3	.	TRBD2	CASSQDLAGGPSTDTQYF	TGCGCCAGCAGCCAAGATTTGGCGGGGGGCCCTAGCACAGATACGCAGTATTTT
TRBV9	TRBJ2-7	once	.	CASSVGALTYEQYF	TGTGCCAGCAGCGTAGGGGCCCTAACCTACGAGCAGTACTTC
TRBV5-1	TRBJ1-4	.	.	CASSLGQIYNEKLFF	TGCGCCAGCAGCTTGGGCCAGATTTATAATGAAAAACTGTTTTTT
TRBV6-5	TRBJ1-1	.	TRBD1	CASSFLTGHSTEAFF	TGTGCCAGCAGTTTCCTGACAGGGCATAGCACTGAAGCTTTCTTT
TRBV27	TRBJ2-1	.	TRBD2	CASRTLDLGTSGVVSSYNEQFF	TGTGCCAGCCGGACTCTAGATCTCGGGACTAGCGGTGTCGTAAGCTCCTACAATGAGCAGTTCTTC
TRBV5-4	TRBJ1-2	.	.	CASSRFRGAGSNGYTF	TGTGCCAGCAGCCGGTTCCGTGGCGCAGGGTCCAACGGCTACACCTTC
TRBV9	TRBJ1-2	.	.	CASSRDSNYGYTF	TGTGCCAGCAGCCGAGACAGTAACTATGGCTACACCTTC
TRBV7-3	TRBJ2-1	once	.	CASSRTAGASSNEQFF	TGTGCCAGCAGCCGGACCGCGGGGGCCTCAAGCAATGAGCAGTTCTTC
TRBV29-1	TRBJ2-7	.	TRBD1	CSVRTGGHEQYF	TGCAGCGTCCGGACAGGGGGGCACGAGCAGTACTTC
TRBV25-1	TRBJ1-4	.	.	CASSESGGGEKLFF	TGTGCCAGCAGTGAATCGGGCGGGGGTGAAAAACTGTTTTTT
TRBV9	TRBJ2-1	.	TRBD2	CASSPGTSDVGEQFF	TGTGCCAGCAGCCCTGGGACTAGCGACGTCGGTGAGCAGTTCTTC
TRBV25-1	TRBJ2-1	.	TRBD1	CASSAAGTGYDEQFF	TGTGCCAGCAGTGCCGCCGGGACAGGGTACGATGAGCAGTTCTTC
TRBV18	TRBJ2-3	.	.	CASSPGQRSTDTQYF	TGTGCCAGCTCACCCGGACAGAGAAGCACAGATACGCAGTATTTT
TRBV7-3	TRBJ1-6	.	TRBD1	CASSFQGAGYNSPLHF	TGTGCCAGCAGCTTTCAGGGGGCCGGCTATAATTCACCCCTCCACTTT
TRBV4-1	TRBJ2-3	.	TRBD2	CASSHTSGGTDTQYF	TGCGCCAGCAGCCACACTAGCGGGGGGACAGATACGCAGTATTTT
TRBV29-1	TRBJ2-1	.	TRBD2	CSVDNLAGEGNEQFF	TGCAGCGTTGATAACCTAGCGGGAGAAGGCAATGAGCAGTTCTTC
TRBV5-1	TRBJ1-1	once	.	CASSFLGSQGWDTEAFF	TGCGCCAGCAGCTTTTTAGGATCGCAGGGATGGGACACTGAAGCTTTCTTT
TRBV7-6	TRBJ2-6	once	TRBD1	CASSLRTGSSGANVLTF	TGTGCCAGCAGCTTAAGGACAGGATCATCTGGGGCCAACGTCCTGACTTTC
TRBV28	TRBJ1-5	.	.	CASSLGDYSNQPQHF	TGTGCCAGCAGTTTGGGGGACTATAGCAATCAGCCCCAGCATTTT
TRBV2	TRBJ1-1	.	TRBD1	CATRPGQGTGITEAFF	TGTGCCACCAGACCGGGACAGGGGACAGGGATCACTGAAGCTTTCTTT
TRBV7-3	TRBJ1-1	.	.	CASSITGPTFYTEAFF	TGTGCCAGCAGTATAACAGGGCCGACCTTTTACACTGAAGCTTTCTTT
TRBV9	TRBJ2-1	.	.	CASSVDTGTAYNEQFF	TGTGCCAGCAGCGTAGATACAGGTACCGCTTACAATGAGCAGTTCTTC
TRBV7-6	TRBJ2-6	once	TRBD1	CASSWGQHFSGANVLTF	TGTGCCAGCAGCTGGGGACAGCACTTCTCTGGGGCCAACGTCCTGACTTTC
TRBV18	TRBJ1-4	.	.	CASSWAGTNEKLFF	TGTGCCAGCTCGTGGGCGGGGACTAATGAAAAACTGTTTTTT
TRBV4-3	TRBJ2-1	.	TRBD2	CASSQSLAGGPYNEQFF	TGCGCCAGCAGCCAATCCCTAGCGGGGGGACCCTACAATGAGCAGTTCTTC
TRBV9	TRBJ2-1	.	TRBD2	CASSATSGTNNEQFF	TGTGCCAGCAGCGCTACTAGCGGGACTAACAATGAGCAGTTCTTC
TRBV9	TRBJ2-1	.	TRBD2	CASSPASGGAHEQFF	TGTGCCAGCAGCCCCGCCAGCGGGGGGGCCCATGAGCAGTTCTTC
TRBV2	TRBJ2-3	once	TRBD1	CASSEQTGLSTDTQYF	TGTGCCAGCAGCGAGCAGACAGGGCTCAGCACAGATACGCAGTATTTT
TRBV18	TRBJ2-4	few	.	CASSPSQGGKNIQYF	TGTGCCAGCTCACCTTCACAGGGCGGCAAAAACATTCAGTACTTC
TRBV7-8	TRBJ1-1	.	TRBD1	CASSNIGQGNTEAFF	TGTGCCAGCAGCAATATCGGACAGGGTAACACTGAAGCTTTCTTT
TRBV5-6	TRBJ2-7	.	.	CASSLFLLVARDYEQYF	TGTGCCAGCAGCTTGTTTTTACTAGTCGCCAGAGACTACGAGCAGTACTTC
TRBV30	TRBJ2-1	.	.	CAWSRGYNEQFF	TGTGCCTGGTCCCGGGGATACAATGAGCAGTTCTTC
TRBV27	TRBJ2-3	.	TRBD1	CASGDRDRGTDTQYF	TGTGCCAGCGGGGACCGGGACAGGGGTACAGATACGCAGTATTTT
TRBV28	TRBJ2-1	.	.	CASTGASNNEQFF	TGTGCCAGCACAGGTGCATCCAACAATGAGCAGTTCTTC
TRBV7-9	TRBJ2-1	.	.	CASSSSNEQFF	TGTGCCAGCAGCTCGAGCAATGAGCAGTTCTTC
TRBV5-1	TRBJ2-1	.	TRBD1	CASSFGTGYDNEQFF	TGCGCCAGCAGCTTCGGGACAGGGTACGACAATGAGCAGTTCTTC
TRBV11-2	TRBJ1-6	once	.	CASSLNTGSYNSPLHF	TGTGCCAGCAGCTTAAACACAGGCTCCTATAATTCACCCCTCCACTTT
TRBV19	TRBJ1-2	.	.	CASSINRVSDYGYTF	TGTGCCAGTAGTATTAACAGGGTCTCTGACTATGGCTACACCTTC
TRBV27	TRBJ1-3	once	.	CASSLGLPGNTIYF	TGTGCCAGCAGTTTGGGGCTTCCCGGAAACACCATATATTTT
TRBV10-3	TRBJ2-1	.	.	CATRVTDYNEQFF	TGTGCCACCCGGGTTACCGACTACAATGAGCAGTTCTTC
TRBV15	TRBJ1-2	.	TRBD1	CATSRGLPGQLNGYTF	TGTGCCACCAGCAGAGGACTCCCGGGACAGCTTAATGGCTACACCTTC
TRBV6-5	TRBJ1-3	.	TRBD1	CASSPTGGTGNTIYF	TGTGCCAGCAGCCCCACAGGGGGAACTGGAAACACCATATATTTT
TRBV19	TRBJ2-4	.	TRBD1	CASSGQGLNIQYF	TGTGCCAGTAGCGGACAGGGTCTAAACATTCAGTACTTC
TRBV7-6	TRBJ1-1	.	.	CASSLDIGTEAFF	TGTGCCAGCAGCTTAGATATCGGCACTGAAGCTTTCTTT
TRBV9	TRBJ1-1	few	.	CASSADPGRDTEAFF	TGTGCCAGCAGCGCAGACCCTGGGAGGGACACTGAAGCTTTCTTT
TRBV5-1	TRBJ1-1	.	TRBD1	CASSRRRTGNTEAFF	TGCGCCAGCAGCCGACGACGGACAGGTAACACTGAAGCTTTCTTT
TRBV2	TRBJ2-4	.	.	CASRQGLAKNIQYF	TGTGCCAGCAGACAGGGATTAGCCAAAAACATTCAGTACTTC
TRBV5-6	TRBJ2-1	.	TRBD1	CASSPGGTGGNEQFF	TGTGCCAGCAGCCCTGGAGGGACAGGGGGTAATGAGCAGTTCTTC
TRBV7-9	TRBJ1-3	.	.	CASSFDLTAGNTIYF	TGTGCCAGCAGCTTCGACCTGACAGCTGGAAACACCATATATTTT
TRBV2	TRBJ2-2	.	.	CASRNRRDTGELFF	TGTGCCAGCAGAAATAGACGGGACACCGGGGAGCTGTTTTTT
TRBV9	TRBJ2-1	.	TRBD2	CASSVLGGRDYNEQFF	TGTGCCAGCAGCGTACTAGGCGGGAGGGACTACAATGAGCAGTTCTTC
TRBV12-5	TRBJ2-5	.	.	CASGLVAGAFRETQYF	TGTGCTAGTGGTTTGGTTGCGGGGGCGTTTAGAGAGACCCAGTACTTC
TRBV6-1	TRBJ2-2	.	.	CASSVLLGSTPSTGELFF	TGTGCCAGCAGTGTCCTACTAGGGAGTACCCCAAGCACCGGGGAGCTGTTTTTT